This TCR beta chain was sequenced for a study of regulatory T cells in long-lasting Graves disease. This clonotype was seen a handful of times. Its antigen remains unidentified. Study outcomes and limitations: Persistent Graves' patients showed less TCR diversity than newly diagnosed ones.

Time point of the sample: newly diagnosed GD, antithyroid drugs for less than 3 months. With RNA extracted from PBMCs as input, the TCR library was made. Per germline, CDR1 LGHDT and CDR2 YNNKEL (reference sequence). The CDR3 is 16 residues long. V trimming: 1 base; J trimming: 4 bases; junction bases outside the gene matches: 9. iRepertoire HTBI primers and Arm-PCR of CDR3 regions built TCR beta libraries. TCRdb analysed the multiplex PCR reads with MiXCR anew, one entry per CDR3 protein. The data show 600,000 to 650,000 distinct CDR3 sequences, with 15% to 20% seen just once and around 18% held by the top ten. These same records also appear under a second study, on T cells in Graves' hyperthyroidism and ophthalmopathy. That source adds: Initially, a first-round RT-PCR of the TCR CDR3 employed the HTBI primer set.

The chain has TRBV3-1 and TRBJ1-2; 7 nucleotides match TRBD1. This material consisted of peripheral blood mononuclear cells (PBMCs), taken at new diagnosis, from a patient treated with antithyroid drugs. The origin of this receptor is a woman between 25 and 40 years old with Graves disease. This CDR3 is CASSQVFGTAGYGYTF. In DNA, the CDR3 is TGTGCCAGCAGCCAAGTATTCGGGACAGCGGGCTATGGCTACACCTTC.